A single T cell receptor (beta chain) is shown here with its context. Its antigen remains unknown. This CDR3 region has 14 residues. Germline CDR1 reads SGHAT; CDR2 reads FQNNGV. V lost 1 base to trimming and J lost 1 base, with 4 bases between them. Researchers ran the PCR with 60 Vbeta and 13 Jbeta primers. The method was immunoSEQ multiplex PCR; TCRdb's version includes in-frame clones alone and lacks a portion of them. The sample has 150,000 to 200,000 clones, around 77% seen once. The sample belongs to a study of cytomegalovirus exposure and HLA in healthy donors. About the study: Unique TCRs numbering some 80 million, obtained from HLA-typed donors, made up an early data release. Overall study results and limits: V segments that were indistinguishable, TRBV6-2 and TRBV6-3 among them, were omitted from analysis. A few chains linked to CMV were shown in vitro to be specific for CMV antigens. The study designated about 180 TCR beta chains cytomegalovirus-associated.

This TCR was sampled from a woman under 40 in good health and CMV-seronegative. Sequencing used PBMCs. The chain employs TRBV11-2 and TRBJ2-2; D not certain. The CDR3 reads CASSLVLNTGELFF. Written as DNA, the CDR3 is TGTGCCAGCAGCTTAGTACTGAACACCGGGGAGCTGTTTTTT.